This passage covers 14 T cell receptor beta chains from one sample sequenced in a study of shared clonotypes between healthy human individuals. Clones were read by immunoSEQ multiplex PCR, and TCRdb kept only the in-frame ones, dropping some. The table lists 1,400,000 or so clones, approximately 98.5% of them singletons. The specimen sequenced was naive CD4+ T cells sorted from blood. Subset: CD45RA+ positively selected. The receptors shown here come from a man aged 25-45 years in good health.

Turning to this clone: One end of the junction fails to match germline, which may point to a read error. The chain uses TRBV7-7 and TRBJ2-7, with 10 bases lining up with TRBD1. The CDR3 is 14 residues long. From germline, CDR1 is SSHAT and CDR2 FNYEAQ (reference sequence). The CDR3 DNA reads TGTGCTAGCAGCTTAGGGGACAGGGGCTACGAGCAGTACTTC. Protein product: CASSLGDRGYEQYF. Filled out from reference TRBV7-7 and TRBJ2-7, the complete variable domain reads GAGVSQSPRYKVTKRGQDVTLRCDPISSHATLYWYQQALGQGPEFLTYFNYEAQPDKSGLPSDRFSAERPEGSISTLTIQRTEQRDSAMYRCASSLGDRGYEQYFGPGTRLTVT.

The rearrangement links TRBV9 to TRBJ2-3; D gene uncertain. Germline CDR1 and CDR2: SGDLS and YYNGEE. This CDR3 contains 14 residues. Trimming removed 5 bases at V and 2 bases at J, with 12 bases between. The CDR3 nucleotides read TGTGCCAGCAGTGACAAAATCGACACAGATACGCAGTATTTT. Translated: CASSDKIDTDTQYF.

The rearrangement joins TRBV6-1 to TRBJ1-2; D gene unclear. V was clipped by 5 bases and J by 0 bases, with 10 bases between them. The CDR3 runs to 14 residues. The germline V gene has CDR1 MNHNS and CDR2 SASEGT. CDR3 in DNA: TGTGCCAGCAGTCGGACGGAATCTAACTATGGCTACACCTTC. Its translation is CASSRTESNYGYTF.

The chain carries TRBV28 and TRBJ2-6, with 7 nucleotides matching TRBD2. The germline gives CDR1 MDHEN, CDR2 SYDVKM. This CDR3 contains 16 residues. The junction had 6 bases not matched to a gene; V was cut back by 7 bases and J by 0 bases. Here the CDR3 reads CASKGEGTSGANVLTF. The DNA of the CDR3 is TGTGCCAGCAAAGGGGAGGGAACCTCTGGGGCCAACGTCCTGACTTTC.

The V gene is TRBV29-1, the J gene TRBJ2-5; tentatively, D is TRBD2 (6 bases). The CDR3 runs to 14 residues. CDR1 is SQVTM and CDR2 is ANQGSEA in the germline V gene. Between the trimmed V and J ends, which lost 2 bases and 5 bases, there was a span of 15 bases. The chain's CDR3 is CSVERIGSGETQYF. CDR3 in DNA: TGCAGCGTTGAACGTATCGGGAGTGGGGAGACCCAGTACTTC.

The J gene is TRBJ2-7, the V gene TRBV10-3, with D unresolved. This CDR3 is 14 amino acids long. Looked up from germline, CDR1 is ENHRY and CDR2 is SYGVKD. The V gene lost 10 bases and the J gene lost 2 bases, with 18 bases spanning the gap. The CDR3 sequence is CATNPASMTYEQYF. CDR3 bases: TGTGCCACGAACCCGGCGAGCATGACCTACGAGCAGTACTTC.

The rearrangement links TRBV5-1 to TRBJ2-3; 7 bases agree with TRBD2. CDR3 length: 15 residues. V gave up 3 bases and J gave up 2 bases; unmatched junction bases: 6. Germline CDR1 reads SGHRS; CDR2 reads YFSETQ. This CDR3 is CASSSAGLVTDTQYF. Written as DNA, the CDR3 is TGCGCCAGCAGCTCAGCGGGACTTGTCACAGATACGCAGTATTTT.

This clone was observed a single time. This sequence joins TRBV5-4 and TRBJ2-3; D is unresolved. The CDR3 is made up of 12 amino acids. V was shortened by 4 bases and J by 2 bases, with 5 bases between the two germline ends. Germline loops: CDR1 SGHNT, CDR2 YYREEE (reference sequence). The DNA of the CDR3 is TGTGCCAGCAGCGCTTCCACAGATACGCAGTATTTT. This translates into CASSASTDTQYF. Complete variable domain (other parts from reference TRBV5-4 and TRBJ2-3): ETGVTQSPTHLIKTRGQQVTLRCSSQSGHNTVSWYQQALGQGPQFIFQYYREEENGRGNFPPRFSGLQFPNYSSELNVNALELDDSALYLCASSASTDTQYFGPGTRLTVL.

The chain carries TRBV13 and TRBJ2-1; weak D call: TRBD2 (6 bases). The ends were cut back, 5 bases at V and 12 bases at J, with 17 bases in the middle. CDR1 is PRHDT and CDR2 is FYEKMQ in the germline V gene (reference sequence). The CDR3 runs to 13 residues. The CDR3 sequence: CASSRGGAMGQFF. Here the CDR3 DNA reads TGTGCCAGCAGCCGAGGCGGGGCGATGGGGCAGTTCTTC.

The CDR3 here is CASSFQGIGGNQPQHF. CDR3 DNA: TGTGCCAGCAGCTTCCAGGGGATTGGGGGCAATCAGCCCCAGCATTTT. This chain connects TRBV13 to TRBJ1-5, with D maybe TRBD1 (6 bases). CDR1 is PRHDT, CDR2 FYEKMQ, per germline (reference sequence). CDR3 size: 16 residues. V was trimmed by 3 bases and J by 2 bases, leaving 14 bases between them.

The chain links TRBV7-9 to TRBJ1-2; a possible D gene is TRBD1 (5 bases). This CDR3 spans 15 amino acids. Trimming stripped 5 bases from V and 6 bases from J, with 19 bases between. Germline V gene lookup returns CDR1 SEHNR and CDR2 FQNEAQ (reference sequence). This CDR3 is CASSPAGGGLDGYTF. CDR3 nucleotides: TGTGCCAGCAGCCCTGCGGGTGGGGGTTTGGATGGCTACACCTTC.

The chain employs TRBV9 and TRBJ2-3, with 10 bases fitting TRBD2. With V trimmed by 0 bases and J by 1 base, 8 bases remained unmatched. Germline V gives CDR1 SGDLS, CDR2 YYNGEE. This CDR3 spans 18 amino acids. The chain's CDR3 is CASSVESSGSPRTDTQYF. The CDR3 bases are TGTGCCAGCAGCGTAGAGTCTAGCGGGAGCCCTCGCACAGATACGCAGTATTTT.

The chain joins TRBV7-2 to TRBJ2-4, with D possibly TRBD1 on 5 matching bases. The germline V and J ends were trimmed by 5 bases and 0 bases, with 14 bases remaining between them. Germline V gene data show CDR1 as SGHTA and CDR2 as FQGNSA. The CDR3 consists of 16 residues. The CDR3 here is CASSIQGAEAKNIQYF. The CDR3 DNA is TGTGCCAGCAGCATTCAAGGGGCCGAAGCCAAAAACATTCAGTACTTC.

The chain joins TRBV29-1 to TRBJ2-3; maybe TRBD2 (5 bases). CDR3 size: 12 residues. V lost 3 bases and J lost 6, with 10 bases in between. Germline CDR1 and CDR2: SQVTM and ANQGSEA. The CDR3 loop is CSVDRGADTQYF. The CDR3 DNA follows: TGCAGCGTTGACCGGGGTGCCGATACGCAGTATTTT.